This T cell receptor (beta chain) was sequenced in a study of blood T cell repertoires in COVID-19. Study at large: Samples of COVID-19 (acute and convalescent) were obtained from the United States, Italy and Spain. Sources were T cells, B-cell-depleted T cells, or PBMCs; the material itself was cDNA or gDNA.

In the source study's methods: Researchers report that nucleated cell counts were estimated from reference gene primer amplification. Assay: immunoSEQ multiplex PCR; the TCRdb copy retains only in-frame clones and omits some. V and J calls and clone size come straight from that table; D and trimming were deduced from the DNA. This repertoire shows 26,000 or so clones, 70% to 90% found once; its top ten account for 16%. This CDR3 region has 12 residues. V was pared by 7 bases and J by 6 bases, with 6 bases of the junction left unmatched. The V gene's germline CDR1 is SQVTM and CDR2 ANQGSEA. The source is a human donor in a cohort sampled during active COVID-19. V usage is TRBV29-1 and J usage is TRBJ1-2; 9 nucleotides match TRBD1. The sample taken for sequencing was peripheral blood. Here the CDR3 reads CSARTGVDGYTF. The CDR3 nucleotides read TGCAGCGCTCGGACAGGGGTGGATGGCTACACCTTC.